This record covers a single TCR beta chain. The antigen is undetermined. The sample is drawn from a study of cytomegalovirus exposure and HLA in healthy donors. V was cut by 2 bases and J by 5 bases, with 7 bases left in between. The V gene's germline CDR1 is SGHTA and CDR2 FQGTGA. This CDR3 is built from 13 residues. PCR employed 60 Vbeta and 13 Jbeta primers. Source study methods: Unique TCR beta chains numbered roughly 83 million in a later analysis, with around 11 million shared. Sequenced by immunoSEQ multiplex PCR; TCRdb stores in-frame clones only, minus some. Clone size and the V and J calls come from that table; the DNA yielded D and trimming. The sample holds some 160,000 clones, 80% to 85% seen once. The study, taken as a whole, reports: The presence/absence work took it that sequencing depth was about the same across donors. Some highly shared sequence variants likely arose as a pipeline artifact. With later analysis, a missense DCLRE1C variant became linked to TCR beta V- and J-gene trimming.

The sequencing input was PBMCs. The source is a man younger than 35 in good health and CMV-seronegative. The chain combines TRBV7-3 with TRBJ1-5; no clear D. The CDR3, as DNA: TGTGCCAGCAGCTTAGGCCAGGATCAGCCCCAGCATTTT. This codes for CASSLGQDQPQHF.